The source of this TCR beta chain is a study of OX40 agonist ivuxolimab in advanced cancers. Libraries were prepared by immunoSEQ multiplex PCR; TCRdb keeps only in-frame clonotypes and omits some of them. This repertoire shows tens of thousands of clones, around 83% found once; its top ten account for 0.7%. Germline trimming cut 5 bases from V and 4 bases from J; bases unmatched to any gene: 4. Per germline, CDR1 SQVTM and CDR2 ANQGSEA. The CDR3 runs 13 residues. The chain links TRBV29-1 to TRBJ1-1; TRBD1 matches at 10 bases. The sequenced sample was CD4+ or CD8+ T cells sorted from blood, obtained in a trial of the OX40 agonist ivuxolimab. This TCR came from an adult with an advanced solid tumor such as melanoma, head and neck, liver or kidney cancer. In nucleotides, the CDR3 is TGCAGCGTTAGACAGGGGGCAATCACTGAAGCTTTCTTT. Encoded protein: CSVRQGAITEAFF.